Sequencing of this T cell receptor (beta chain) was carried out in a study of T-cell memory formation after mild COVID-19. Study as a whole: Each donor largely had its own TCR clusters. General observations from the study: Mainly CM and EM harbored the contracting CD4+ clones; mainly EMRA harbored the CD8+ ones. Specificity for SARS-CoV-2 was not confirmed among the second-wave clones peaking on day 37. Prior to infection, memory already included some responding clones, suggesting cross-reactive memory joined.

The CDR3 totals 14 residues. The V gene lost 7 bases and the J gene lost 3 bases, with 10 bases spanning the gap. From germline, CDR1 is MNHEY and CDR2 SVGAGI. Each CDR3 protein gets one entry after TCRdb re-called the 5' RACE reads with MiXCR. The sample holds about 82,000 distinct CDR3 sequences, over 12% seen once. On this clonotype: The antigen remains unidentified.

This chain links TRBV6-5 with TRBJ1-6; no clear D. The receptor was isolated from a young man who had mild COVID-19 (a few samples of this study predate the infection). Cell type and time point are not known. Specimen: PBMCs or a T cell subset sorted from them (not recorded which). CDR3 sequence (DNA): TGTGCCAGCAAGCGTGCCCGCTATAATTCACCCCTCCACTTT. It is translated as CASKRARYNSPLHF.